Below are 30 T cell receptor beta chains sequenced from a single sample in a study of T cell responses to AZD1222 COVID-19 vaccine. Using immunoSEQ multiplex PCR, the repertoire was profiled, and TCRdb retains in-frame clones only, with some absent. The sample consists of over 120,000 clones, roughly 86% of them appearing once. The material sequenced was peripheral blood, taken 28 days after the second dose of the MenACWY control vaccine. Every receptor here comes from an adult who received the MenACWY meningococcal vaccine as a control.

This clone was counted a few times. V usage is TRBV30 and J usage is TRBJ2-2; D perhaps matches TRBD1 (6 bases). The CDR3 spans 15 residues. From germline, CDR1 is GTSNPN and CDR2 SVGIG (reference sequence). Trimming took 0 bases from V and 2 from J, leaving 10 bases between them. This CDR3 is CAWSVQGSNTGELFF. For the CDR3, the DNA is TGTGCCTGGAGTGTACAGGGAAGTAACACCGGGGAGCTGTTTTTT.

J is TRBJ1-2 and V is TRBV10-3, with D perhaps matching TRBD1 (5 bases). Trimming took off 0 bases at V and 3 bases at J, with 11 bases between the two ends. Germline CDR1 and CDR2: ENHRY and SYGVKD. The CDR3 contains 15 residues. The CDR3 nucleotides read TGTGCCATCAGTGAGTCACAAGGGACCTACTATGGCTACACCTTC. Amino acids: CAISESQGTYYGYTF.

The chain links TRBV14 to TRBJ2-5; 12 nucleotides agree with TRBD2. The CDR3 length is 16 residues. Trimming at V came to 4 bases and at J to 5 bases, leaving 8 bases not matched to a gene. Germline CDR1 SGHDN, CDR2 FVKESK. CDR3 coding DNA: TGTGCCAGCAGCCTTGGACTAGCGGGGCTTGTGGAGACCCAGTACTTC. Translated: CASSLGLAGLVETQYF.

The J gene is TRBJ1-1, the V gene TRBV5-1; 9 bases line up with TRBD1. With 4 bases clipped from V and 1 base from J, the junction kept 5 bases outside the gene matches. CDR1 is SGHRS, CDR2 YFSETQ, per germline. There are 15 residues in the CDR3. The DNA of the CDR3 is TGCGCCAGCAGCCAAGCGACAGGGGGGAACACTGAAGCTTTCTTT. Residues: CASSQATGGNTEAFF.

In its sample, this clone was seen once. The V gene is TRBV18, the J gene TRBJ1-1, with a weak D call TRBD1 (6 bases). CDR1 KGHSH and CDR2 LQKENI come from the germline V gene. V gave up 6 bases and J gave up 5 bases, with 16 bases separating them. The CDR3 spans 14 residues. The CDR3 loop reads CASSPTGIPTEAFF. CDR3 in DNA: TGTGCCAGCTCTCCAACAGGGATTCCGACTGAAGCTTTCTTT.

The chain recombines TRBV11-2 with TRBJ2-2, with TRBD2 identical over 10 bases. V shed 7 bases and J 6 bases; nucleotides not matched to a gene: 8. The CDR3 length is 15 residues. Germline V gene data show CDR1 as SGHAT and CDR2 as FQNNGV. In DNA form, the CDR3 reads TGTGCCAGCATTACCAGCGGGGGGGCCCCCGGGGAGCTGTTTTTT. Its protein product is CASITSGGAPGELFF.

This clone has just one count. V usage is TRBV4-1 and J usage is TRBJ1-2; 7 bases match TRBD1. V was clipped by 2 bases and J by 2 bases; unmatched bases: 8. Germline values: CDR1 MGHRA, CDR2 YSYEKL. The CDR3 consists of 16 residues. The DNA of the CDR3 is TGCGCCAGCAGCCAAAGGGTTAGGGGGCGGAACTATGGCTACACCTTC. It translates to CASSQRVRGRNYGYTF.

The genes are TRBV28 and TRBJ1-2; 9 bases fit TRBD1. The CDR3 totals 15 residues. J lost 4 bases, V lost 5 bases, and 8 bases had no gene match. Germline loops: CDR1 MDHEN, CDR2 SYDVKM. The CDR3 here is CASSRTGEGLYGYTF. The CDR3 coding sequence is TGTGCCAGCAGTCGGACAGGGGAAGGACTCTATGGCTACACCTTC.

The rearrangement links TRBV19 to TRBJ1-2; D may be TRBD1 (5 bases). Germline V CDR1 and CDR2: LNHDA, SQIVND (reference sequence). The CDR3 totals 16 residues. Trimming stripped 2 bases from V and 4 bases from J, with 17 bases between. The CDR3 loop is CASSITPPGRSYGYTF. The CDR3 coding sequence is TGTGCCAGTAGTATAACCCCCCCGGGGCGCAGCTATGGCTACACCTTC. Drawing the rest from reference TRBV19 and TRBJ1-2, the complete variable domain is DGGITQSPKYLFRKEGQNVTLSCEQNLNHDAMYWYRQDPGQGLRLIYYSQIVNDFQKGDIAEGYSVSREKKESFPLTVTSAQKNPTAFYLCASSITPPGRSYGYTFGSGTRLTVV.

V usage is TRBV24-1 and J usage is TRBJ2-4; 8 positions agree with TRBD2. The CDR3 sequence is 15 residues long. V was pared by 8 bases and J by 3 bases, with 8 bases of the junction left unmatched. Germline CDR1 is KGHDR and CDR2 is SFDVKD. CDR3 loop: CATTDPLADKNIQYF. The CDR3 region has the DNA TGTGCCACCACCGACCCACTAGCGGACAAAAACATTCAGTACTTC.

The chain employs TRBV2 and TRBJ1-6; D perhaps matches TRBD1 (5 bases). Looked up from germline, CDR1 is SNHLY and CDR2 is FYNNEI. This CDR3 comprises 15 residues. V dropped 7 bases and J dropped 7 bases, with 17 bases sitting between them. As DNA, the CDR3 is TGTGCCAGCAAATTGTCGAAAGGGACGAATTCACCCCTCCACTTT. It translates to CASKLSKGTNSPLHF.

CDR3 protein: CSVPDGGNQETQYF. CDR3 bases: TGCAGCGTTCCCGACGGAGGGAATCAAGAGACCCAGTACTTC. The chain has TRBV29-1 and TRBJ2-5; D possibly corresponds to TRBD2 (6 bases). Per the germline V gene, CDR1 is SQVTM and CDR2 is ANQGSEA. The V and J ends lost 5 bases and 2 bases respectively, with 15 bases between them. The CDR3 has 14 residues.

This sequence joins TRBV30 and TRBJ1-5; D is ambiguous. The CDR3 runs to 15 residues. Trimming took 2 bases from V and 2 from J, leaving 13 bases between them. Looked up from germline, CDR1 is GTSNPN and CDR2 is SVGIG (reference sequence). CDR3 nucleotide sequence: TGTGCCTGGAGTCCCGGTAATCACGGCAATCAGCCCCAGCATTTT. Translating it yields CAWSPGNHGNQPQHF.

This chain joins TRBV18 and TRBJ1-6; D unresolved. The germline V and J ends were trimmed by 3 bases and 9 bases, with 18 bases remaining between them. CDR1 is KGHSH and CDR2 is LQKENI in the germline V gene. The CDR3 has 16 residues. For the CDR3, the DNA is TGTGCCAGCTCACCCTCCCGAAGGCCGCGAAGTTCACCCCTCCACTTT. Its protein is CASSPSRRPRSSPLHF. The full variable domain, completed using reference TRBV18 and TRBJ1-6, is NAGVMQNPRHLVRRRGQEARLRCSPMKGHSHVYWYRQLPEEGLKFMVYLQKENIIDESGMPKERFSAEFPKEGPSILRIQQVVRGDSAAYFCASSPSRRPRSSPLHFGNGTRLTVT.

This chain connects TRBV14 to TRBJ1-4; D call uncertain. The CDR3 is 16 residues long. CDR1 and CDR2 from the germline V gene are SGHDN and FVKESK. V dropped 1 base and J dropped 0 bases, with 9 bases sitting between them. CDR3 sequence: CASSQGWPATNEKLFF. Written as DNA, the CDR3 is TGTGCCAGCAGCCAAGGATGGCCTGCAACTAATGAAAAACTGTTTTTT.

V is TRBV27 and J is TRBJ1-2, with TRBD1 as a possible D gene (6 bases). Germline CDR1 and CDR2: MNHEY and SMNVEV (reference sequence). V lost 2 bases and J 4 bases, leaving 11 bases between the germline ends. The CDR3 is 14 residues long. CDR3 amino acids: CASSLLGQPYGYTF. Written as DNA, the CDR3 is TGTGCCAGCAGTTTACTAGGACAGCCCTATGGCTACACCTTC.

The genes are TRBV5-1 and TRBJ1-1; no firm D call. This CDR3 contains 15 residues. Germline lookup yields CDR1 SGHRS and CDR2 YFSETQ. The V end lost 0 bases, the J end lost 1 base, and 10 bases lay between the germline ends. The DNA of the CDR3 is TGCGCCAGCAGCTTGGGTTTGGCACAGAACACTGAAGCTTTCTTT. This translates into CASSLGLAQNTEAFF. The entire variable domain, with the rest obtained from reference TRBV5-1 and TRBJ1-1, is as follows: KAGVTQTPRYLIKTRGQQVTLSCSPISGHRSVSWYQQTPGQGLQFLFEYFSETQRNKGNFPGRFSGRQFSNSRSEMNVSTLELGDSALYLCASSLGLAQNTEAFFGQGTRLTVV.

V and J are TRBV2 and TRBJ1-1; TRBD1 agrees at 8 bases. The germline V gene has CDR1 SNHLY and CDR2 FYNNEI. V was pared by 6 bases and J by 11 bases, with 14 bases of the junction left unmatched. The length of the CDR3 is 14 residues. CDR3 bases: TGTGCCAGCAGCCCGCGGGACAGGAGAGATTCGGCTTTCTTT. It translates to CASSPRDRRDSAFF.

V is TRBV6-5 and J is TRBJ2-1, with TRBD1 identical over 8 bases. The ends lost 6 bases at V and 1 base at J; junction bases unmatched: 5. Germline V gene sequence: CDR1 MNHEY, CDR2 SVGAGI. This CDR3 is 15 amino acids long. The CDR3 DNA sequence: TGTGCCAGCAGGTACGACAGGGGTTCCTACAATGAGCAGTTCTTC. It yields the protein CASRYDRGSYNEQFF.

CDR3 bases: TGTGCCAGCAGTGCAACTCATCGGGCTTCGAACACCGGGGAGCTGTTTTTT. Translated: CASSATHRASNTGELFF. V usage is TRBV6-1 and J usage is TRBJ2-2, with D unclear. This CDR3 is built from 17 residues. Germline CDR1 reads MNHNS; CDR2 reads SASEGT. Trimming removed 4 bases at V and 0 bases at J, with 15 bases between.

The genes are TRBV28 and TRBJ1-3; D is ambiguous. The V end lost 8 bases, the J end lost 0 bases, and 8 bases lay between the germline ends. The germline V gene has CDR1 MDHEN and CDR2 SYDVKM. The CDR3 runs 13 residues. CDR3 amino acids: CASHLNSGNTIYF. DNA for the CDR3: TGTGCCAGCCATCTTAACTCTGGAAACACCATATATTTT.

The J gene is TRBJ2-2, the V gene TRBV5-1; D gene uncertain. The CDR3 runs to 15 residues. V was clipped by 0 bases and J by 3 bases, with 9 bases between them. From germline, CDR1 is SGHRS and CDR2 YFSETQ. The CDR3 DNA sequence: TGCGCCAGCAGCTTGGTTGGGTATGACACCGGGGAGCTGTTTTTT. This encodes CASSLVGYDTGELFF. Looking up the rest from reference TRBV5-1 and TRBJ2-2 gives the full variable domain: KAGVTQTPRYLIKTRGQQVTLSCSPISGHRSVSWYQQTPGQGLQFLFEYFSETQRNKGNFPGRFSGRQFSNSRSEMNVSTLELGDSALYLCASSLVGYDTGELFFGEGSRLTVL.

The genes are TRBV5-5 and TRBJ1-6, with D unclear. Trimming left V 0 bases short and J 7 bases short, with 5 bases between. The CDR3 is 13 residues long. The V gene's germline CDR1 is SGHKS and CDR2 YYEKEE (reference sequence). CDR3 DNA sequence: TGTGCCAGCAGCTTGGAAGGGAATTCACCCCTCCACTTT. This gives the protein CASSLEGNSPLHF.

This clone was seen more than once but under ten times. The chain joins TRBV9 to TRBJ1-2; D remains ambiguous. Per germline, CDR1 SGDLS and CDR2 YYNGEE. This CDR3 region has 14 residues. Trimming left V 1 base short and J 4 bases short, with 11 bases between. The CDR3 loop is CASSVTSSPYGYTF. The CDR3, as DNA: TGTGCCAGCAGCGTAACCTCGTCCCCCTATGGCTACACCTTC.

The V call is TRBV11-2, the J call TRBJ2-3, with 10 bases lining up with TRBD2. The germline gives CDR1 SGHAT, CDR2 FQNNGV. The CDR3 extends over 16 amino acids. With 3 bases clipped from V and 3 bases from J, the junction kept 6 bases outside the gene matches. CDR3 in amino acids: CASSLQAGGMTDTQYF. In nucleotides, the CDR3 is TGTGCCAGCAGCTTGCAAGCGGGGGGGATGACAGATACGCAGTATTTT. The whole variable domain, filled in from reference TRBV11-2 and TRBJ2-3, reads EAGVAQSPRYKIIEKRQSVAFWCNPISGHATLYWYQQILGQGPKLLIQFQNNGVVDDSQLPKDRFSAERLKGVDSTLKIQPAKLEDSAVYLCASSLQAGGMTDTQYFGPGTRLTVL.

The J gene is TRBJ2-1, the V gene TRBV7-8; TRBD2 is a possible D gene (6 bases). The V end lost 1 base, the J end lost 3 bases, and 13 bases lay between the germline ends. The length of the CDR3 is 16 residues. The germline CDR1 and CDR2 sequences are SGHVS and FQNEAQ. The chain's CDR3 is CASSLVVSGIYNEQFF. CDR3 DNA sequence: TGTGCCAGCAGCTTAGTGGTTAGCGGAATCTACAATGAGCAGTTCTTC.

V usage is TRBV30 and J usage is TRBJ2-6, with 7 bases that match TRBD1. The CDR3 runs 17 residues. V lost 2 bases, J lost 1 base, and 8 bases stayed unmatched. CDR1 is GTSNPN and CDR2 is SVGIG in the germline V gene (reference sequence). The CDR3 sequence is CAWSRDSLRSGANVLTF. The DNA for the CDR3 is TGTGCCTGGAGTCGGGACAGTTTAAGATCTGGGGCCAACGTCCTGACTTTC.

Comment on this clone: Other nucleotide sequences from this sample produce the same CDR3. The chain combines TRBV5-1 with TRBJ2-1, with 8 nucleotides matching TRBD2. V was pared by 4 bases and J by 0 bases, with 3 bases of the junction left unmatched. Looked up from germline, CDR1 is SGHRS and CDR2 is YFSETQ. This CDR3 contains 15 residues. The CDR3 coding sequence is TGCGCCAGCAGCCCCAGCGGGAGCTCCTACAATGAGCAGTTCTTC. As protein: CASSPSGSSYNEQFF.

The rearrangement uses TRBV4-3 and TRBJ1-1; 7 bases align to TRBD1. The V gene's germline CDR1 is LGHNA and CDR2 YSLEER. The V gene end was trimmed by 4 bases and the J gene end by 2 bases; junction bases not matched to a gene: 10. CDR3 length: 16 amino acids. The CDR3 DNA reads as TGCGCCAGCAGCCCGATTCTACAGGGGATCAACACTGAAGCTTTCTTT. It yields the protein CASSPILQGINTEAFF.

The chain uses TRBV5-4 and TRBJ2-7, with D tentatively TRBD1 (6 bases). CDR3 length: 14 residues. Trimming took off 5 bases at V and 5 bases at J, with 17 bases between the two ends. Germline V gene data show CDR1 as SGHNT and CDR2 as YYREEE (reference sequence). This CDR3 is CASSSPQGSDEQYF. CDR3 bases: TGTGCCAGCAGTTCCCCTCAGGGGAGCGACGAGCAGTACTTC.